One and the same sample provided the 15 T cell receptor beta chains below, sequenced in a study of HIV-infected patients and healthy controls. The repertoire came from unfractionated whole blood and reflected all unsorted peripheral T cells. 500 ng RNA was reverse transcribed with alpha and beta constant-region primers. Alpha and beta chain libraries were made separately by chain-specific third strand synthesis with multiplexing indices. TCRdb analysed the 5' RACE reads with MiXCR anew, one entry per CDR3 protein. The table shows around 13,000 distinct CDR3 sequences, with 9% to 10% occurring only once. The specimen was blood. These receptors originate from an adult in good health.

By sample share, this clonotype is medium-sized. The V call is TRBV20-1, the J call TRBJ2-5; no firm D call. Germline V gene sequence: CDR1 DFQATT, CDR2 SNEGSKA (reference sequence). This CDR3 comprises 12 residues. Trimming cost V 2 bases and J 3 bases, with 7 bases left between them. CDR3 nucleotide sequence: TGCAGTGCTAGATACTCGAAAGAGACCCAGTACTTC. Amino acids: CSARYSKETQYF.

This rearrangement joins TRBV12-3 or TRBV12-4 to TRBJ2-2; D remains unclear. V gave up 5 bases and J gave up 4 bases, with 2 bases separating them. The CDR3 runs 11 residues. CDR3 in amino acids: CASSVTGELFF. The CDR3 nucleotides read TGTGCCAGCAGTGTCACCGGGGAGCTGTTTTTT.

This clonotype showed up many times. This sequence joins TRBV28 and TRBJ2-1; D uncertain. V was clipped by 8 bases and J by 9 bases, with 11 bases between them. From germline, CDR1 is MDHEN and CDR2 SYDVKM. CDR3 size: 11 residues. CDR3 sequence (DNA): TGTGCCAGCTCTAAGGGCCGTGAGCAGTTCTTC. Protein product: CASSKGREQFF.

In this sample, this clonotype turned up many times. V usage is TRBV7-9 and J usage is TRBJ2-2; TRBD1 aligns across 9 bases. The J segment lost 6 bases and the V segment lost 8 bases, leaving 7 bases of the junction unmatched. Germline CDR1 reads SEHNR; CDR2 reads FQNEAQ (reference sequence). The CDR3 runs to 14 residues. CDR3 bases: TGTGCCAGCCGCGGACAGGGGAGACCCGGGGAGCTGTTTTTT. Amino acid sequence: CASRGQGRPGELFF.

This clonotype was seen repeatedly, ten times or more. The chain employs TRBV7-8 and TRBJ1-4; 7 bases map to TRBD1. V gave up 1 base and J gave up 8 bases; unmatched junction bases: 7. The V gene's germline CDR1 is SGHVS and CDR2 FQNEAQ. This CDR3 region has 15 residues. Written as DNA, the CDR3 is TGTGCCAGCAGCTTAGATGACAGGGAATACGAAAAACTGTTTTTT. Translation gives CASSLDDREYEKLFF.

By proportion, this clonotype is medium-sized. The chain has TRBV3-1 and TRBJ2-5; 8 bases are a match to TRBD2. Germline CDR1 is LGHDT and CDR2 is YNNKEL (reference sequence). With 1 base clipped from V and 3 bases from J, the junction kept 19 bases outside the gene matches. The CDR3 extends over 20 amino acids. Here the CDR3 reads CASSQGDGGGPGPDEETQYF. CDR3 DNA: TGTGCCAGCAGCCAAGGGGACGGCGGGGGGCCCGGACCCGATGAAGAGACCCAGTACTTC.

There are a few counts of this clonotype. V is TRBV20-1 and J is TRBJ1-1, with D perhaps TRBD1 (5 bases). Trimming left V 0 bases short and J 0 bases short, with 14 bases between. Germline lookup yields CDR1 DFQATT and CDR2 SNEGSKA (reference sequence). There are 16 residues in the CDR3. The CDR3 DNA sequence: TGCAGTGCTAGAGATCGAGCAACGGGGGTGAACACTGAAGCTTTCTTT. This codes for CSARDRATGVNTEAFF.

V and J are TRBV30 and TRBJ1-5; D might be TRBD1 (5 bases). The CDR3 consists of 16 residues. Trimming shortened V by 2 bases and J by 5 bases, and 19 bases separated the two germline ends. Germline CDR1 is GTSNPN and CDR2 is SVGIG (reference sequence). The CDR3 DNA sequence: TGTGCCTGGAGTCTCACTGGGACCCCCAAAGATCAGCCCCAGCATTTT. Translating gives CAWSLTGTPKDQPQHF. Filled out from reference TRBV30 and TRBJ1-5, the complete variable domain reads SQTIHQWPATLVQPVGSPLSLECTVEGTSNPNLYWYRQAAGRGLQLLFYSVGIGQISSEVPQNLSASRPQDRQFILSSKKLLLSDSGFYLCAWSLTGTPKDQPQHFGDGTRLSIL.

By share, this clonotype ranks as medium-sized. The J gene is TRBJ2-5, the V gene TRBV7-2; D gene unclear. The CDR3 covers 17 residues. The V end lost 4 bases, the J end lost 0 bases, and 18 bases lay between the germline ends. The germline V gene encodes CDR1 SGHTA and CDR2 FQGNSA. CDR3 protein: CASSSSPFLTYQETQYF. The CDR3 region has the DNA TGTGCCAGCAGCTCCTCCCCCTTCCTCACCTACCAAGAGACCCAGTACTTC.

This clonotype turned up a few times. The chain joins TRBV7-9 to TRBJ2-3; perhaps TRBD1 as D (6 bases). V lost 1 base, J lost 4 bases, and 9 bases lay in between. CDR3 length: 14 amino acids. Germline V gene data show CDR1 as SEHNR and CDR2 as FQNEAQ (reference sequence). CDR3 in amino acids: CASSLDRAPDTQYF. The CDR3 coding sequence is TGTGCCAGCAGCTTAGACAGGGCCCCAGATACGCAGTATTTT. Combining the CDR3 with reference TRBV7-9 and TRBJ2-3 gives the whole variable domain DTGVSQNPRHKITKRGQNVTFRCDPISEHNRLYWYRQTLGQGPEFLTYFQNEAQLEKSRLLSDRFSAERPKGSFSTLEIQRTEQGDSAMYLCASSLDRAPDTQYFGPGTRLTVL.

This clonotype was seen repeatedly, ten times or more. CDR3 region: CASSQSFRTNTEAFF. In DNA, the CDR3 is TGTGCCAGCAGCCAATCATTCCGGACGAACACTGAAGCTTTCTTT. This chain uses TRBV3-1 with TRBJ1-1; no definite D call. Germline V CDR1 and CDR2: LGHDT, YNNKEL (reference sequence). This CDR3 region has 15 residues. V was pared by 2 bases and J by 1 base, with 11 bases between.

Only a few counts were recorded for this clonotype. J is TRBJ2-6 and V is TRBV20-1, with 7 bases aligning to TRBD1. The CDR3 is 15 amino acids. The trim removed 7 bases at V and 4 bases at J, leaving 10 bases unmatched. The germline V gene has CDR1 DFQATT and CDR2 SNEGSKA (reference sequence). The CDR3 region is CSVRQGSSGANVLTF. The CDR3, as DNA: TGCAGTGTTCGACAGGGATCATCCGGGGCCAACGTCCTGACTTTC.

Here the CDR3 DNA reads TGCGCCAGCAGCCAAGAGGAAGGGCTGAACACTGAAGCTTTCTTT. This sequence encodes CASSQEEGLNTEAFF. The chain recombines TRBV4-3 with TRBJ1-1; D unresolved. CDR1 and CDR2 (germline): LGHNA, YSLEER. V lost 0 bases, J lost 0 bases, and 8 bases lay in between. The CDR3 runs 15 residues.

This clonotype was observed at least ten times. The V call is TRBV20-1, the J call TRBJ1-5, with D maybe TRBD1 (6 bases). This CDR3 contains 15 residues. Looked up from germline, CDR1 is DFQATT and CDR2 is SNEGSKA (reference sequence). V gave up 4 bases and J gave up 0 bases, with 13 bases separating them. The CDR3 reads CSAISGTNSNQPQHF. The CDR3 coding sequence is TGCAGTGCTATATCCGGGACAAATAGCAATCAGCCCCAGCATTTT.

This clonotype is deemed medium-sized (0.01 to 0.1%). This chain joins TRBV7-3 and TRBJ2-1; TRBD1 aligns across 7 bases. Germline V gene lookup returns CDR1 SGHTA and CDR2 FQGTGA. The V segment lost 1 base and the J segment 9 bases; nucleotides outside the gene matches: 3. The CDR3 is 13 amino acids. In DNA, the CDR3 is TGTGCCAGCAGCTTAAACCAGGGGGTTGAGCAGTTCTTC. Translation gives CASSLNQGVEQFF. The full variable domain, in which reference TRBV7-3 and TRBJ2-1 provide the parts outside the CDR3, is GAGVSQTPSNKVTEKGKYVELRCDPISGHTALYWYRQSLGQGPEFLIYFQGTGAADDSGLPNDRFFAVRPEGSVSTLKIQRTERGDSAVYLCASSLNQGVEQFFGPGTRLTVL.